A single sample gave rise to the 26 T cell receptor beta chains below, sequenced in a study of CD8 T cell repertoires and HIV-1 epitope variants. Profiled with immunoSEQ multiplex PCR; TCRdb holds only in-frame clones, not every one. The profile shows about 95,000 clones, just under 75% of them singletons. Sequencing input: uncultured baseline CD8+ T cells from peripheral blood mononuclear cells (PBMCs). All receptors come from a male donor with HIV.

This clone was found once. V usage is TRBV6-5 and J usage is TRBJ2-7; 7 bases agree with TRBD2. CDR1 is MNHEY, CDR2 SVGAGI, per germline. The V segment lost 1 base and the J segment 5 bases; nucleotides outside the gene matches: 5. The CDR3 is made up of 14 amino acids. CDR3 protein: CASSYLRERNEQYF. CDR3 in DNA: TGTGCCAGCAGTTACTTGCGGGAGCGGAACGAGCAGTACTTC.

This chain joins TRBV5-4 and TRBJ2-6; D not resolved. V lost 4 bases to trimming and J lost 0 bases, with 11 bases between them. The length of the CDR3 is 16 residues. From germline, CDR1 is SGHNT and CDR2 YYREEE (reference sequence). The DNA for the CDR3 is TGTGCCAGCAGCCCGTCAGTGAACTCTGGGGCCAACGTCCTGACTTTC. It is translated as CASSPSVNSGANVLTF.

The chain uses TRBV10-2 and TRBJ1-4; TRBD1 might be the D (5 bases). Germline CDR1 is WSHSY and CDR2 is SAAADI. The CDR3 has 14 amino acids. The V end lost 10 bases, the J end lost 7 bases, and 19 bases lay between the germline ends. This chain's CDR3 is CATLGGEGSEKLFF. The DNA for the CDR3 is TGCGCCACCCTGGGGGGGGAAGGGAGTGAAAAACTGTTTTTT.

The CDR3 nucleotides read TGTGCCATCAGTGAGTACGTGACTAGTGGGTACGAGCAGTACTTC. This translates into CAISEYVTSGYEQYF. The V call is TRBV10-3, the J call TRBJ2-7, with a tentative D call TRBD2 (6 bases). CDR3 length: 15 residues. Trimming left V 1 base short and J 4 bases short, with 14 bases between. Per the germline V gene, CDR1 is ENHRY and CDR2 is SYGVKD.

This clone showed up just a few times. This chain connects TRBV9 to TRBJ2-7; D unclear. Germline loops: CDR1 SGDLS, CDR2 YYNGEE. This CDR3 has 14 residues. Trimming shortened V by 0 bases and J by 2 bases, and 9 bases separated the two germline ends. CDR3 amino acids: CASSVAARAYEQYF. CDR3 DNA: TGTGCCAGCAGCGTAGCGGCCCGGGCCTACGAGCAGTACTTC.

This sequence joins TRBV7-8 and TRBJ2-7, with D possibly being TRBD1 (5 bases). The CDR3 extends over 13 amino acids. With 1 base removed from V and 4 bases from J, the gap between germline ends came to 8 bases. Germline CDR1 reads SGHVS; CDR2 reads FQNEAQ. The CDR3 spells CASSLGQNYEQYF. For the CDR3, the DNA is TGTGCCAGCAGCTTAGGACAGAATTACGAGCAGTACTTC.

The V gene is TRBV4-3, the J gene TRBJ2-2; possibly TRBD1 for D (6 bases). There are 16 residues in the CDR3. Germline CDR1 and CDR2: LGHNA and YSLEER. Trimming stripped 0 bases from V and 3 bases from J, with 11 bases between. The CDR3 reads CASSQDLYRDTGELFF. The CDR3 DNA reads TGCGCCAGCAGCCAAGATCTATACAGGGACACCGGGGAGCTGTTTTTT.

CDR3: CASSSGLAGSTDTQYF. The DNA of the CDR3 is TGTGCCAGCAGCTCAGGGCTAGCGGGGAGCACAGATACGCAGTATTTT. The chain links TRBV5-4 to TRBJ2-3, with 9 bases aligning to TRBD2. The CDR3 length is 16 residues. V lost 3 bases to trimming and J lost 0 bases; unmatched junction nucleotides: 5. CDR1 is SGHNT and CDR2 is YYREEE in the germline V gene (reference sequence).

The chain carries TRBV7-9 and TRBJ2-3, with D possibly TRBD1 on 5 matching bases. CDR1 and CDR2 (germline): SEHNR, FQNEAQ (reference sequence). Trimming removed 3 bases at V and 8 bases at J, with 15 bases between. CDR3 length: 14 amino acids. As DNA, the CDR3 is TGTGCCAGCAGCTTGTCTAGGGGCGGCGGTACGCAGTATTTT. It is translated as CASSLSRGGGTQYF.

This sequence joins TRBV7-6 and TRBJ1-5; D not resolved. Germline CDR1 reads SGHVS; CDR2 reads FNYEAQ. Trimming removed 1 base at V and 4 bases at J, with 5 bases between. CDR3 size: 13 residues. In DNA, the CDR3 is TGTGCCAGCAGCTTAGACCGTAATCAGCCCCAGCATTTT. This gives the protein CASSLDRNQPQHF.

This clone was seen more than once but under ten times. The rearrangement uses TRBV5-1 and TRBJ2-5, with TRBD2 identical over 11 bases. Unmatched junction bases numbered 10, after V lost 5 bases and J lost 4 bases. The CDR3 spans 16 residues. The germline V gene has CDR1 SGHRS and CDR2 YFSETQ. CDR3 amino acids: CASRTSGGAVRETQYF. The CDR3 DNA sequence: TGCGCCAGCAGAACTAGCGGGGGAGCCGTAAGAGAGACCCAGTACTTC. Full variable domain (outside the CDR3, taken from reference TRBV5-1 and TRBJ2-5): KAGVTQTPRYLIKTRGQQVTLSCSPISGHRSVSWYQQTPGQGLQFLFEYFSETQRNKGNFPGRFSGRQFSNSRSEMNVSTLELGDSALYLCASRTSGGAVRETQYFGPGTRLLVL.

The chain has TRBV7-9 and TRBJ1-5; 9 nucleotides agree with TRBD1. V lost 4 bases to trimming and J lost 8 bases; unmatched junction nucleotides: 3. The germline V gene encodes CDR1 SEHNR and CDR2 FQNEAQ (reference sequence). The CDR3 spans 13 residues. The CDR3 coding sequence is TGTGCCAGCAGCTCGGACAGGGGCGAGCCCCAGCATTTT. Protein product: CASSSDRGEPQHF.

This clone has a single count. V usage is TRBV6-5 and J usage is TRBJ1-4, with D tentatively TRBD1 (5 bases). The germline CDR1 and CDR2 sequences are MNHEY and SVGAGI. Trimming shortened V by 5 bases and J by 10 bases, and 20 bases separated the two germline ends. This CDR3 has 15 amino acids. The CDR3 region has the DNA TGTGCCAGCAGTCCTACCTCGGGGCAGGGCGTAAAACTGTTTTTT. Residues: CASSPTSGQGVKLFF.

The chain recombines TRBV5-6 with TRBJ1-2; the match to TRBD1 covers 7 bases. V shed 4 bases, J shed 8 bases, and the junction held 20 bases outside the gene matches. Germline V gene sequence: CDR1 SGHDT, CDR2 YYEEEE. The CDR3 sequence is 17 residues long. CDR3 DNA: TGTGCCAGCAGCCCATTAAGACAGGGTACATTCCTATTGGGCTACACCTTC. As protein: CASSPLRQGTFLLGYTF.

The sample holds many counts of this clone. The gene calls are TRBV28 and TRBJ2-7, with D perhaps matching TRBD1 (5 bases). Germline CDR1 MDHEN, CDR2 SYDVKM. The V gene lost 4 bases and the J gene lost 2 bases, with 12 bases spanning the gap. The CDR3 spans 14 residues. The CDR3 DNA follows: TGTGCCAGCAGTTGGATAGACAGTCCCTACGAGCAGTACTTC. This encodes CASSWIDSPYEQYF.

The J gene is TRBJ2-7, the V gene TRBV25-1; either TRBD1 or TRBD2 may fit D (6 bases each). V gave up 4 bases and J gave up 6 bases, with 13 bases separating them. This CDR3 has 13 amino acids. The germline V gene encodes CDR1 MGHDK and CDR2 SYGVNS. This chain's CDR3 is CASSAGRGVEQYF. The CDR3 nucleotides read TGTGCCAGCAGTGCGGGTAGGGGGGTCGAGCAGTACTTC.

This chain joins TRBV10-3 and TRBJ1-3; no firm D call. The germline CDR1 and CDR2 sequences are ENHRY and SYGVKD. This CDR3 is 11 amino acids long. V lost 3 bases, J lost 8 bases, and 5 bases lay in between. The CDR3 reads CAISDGDTIYF. CDR3 coding DNA: TGTGCCATCAGTGACGGAGACACCATATATTTT.

The genes are TRBV5-1 and TRBJ2-3; TRBD2 aligns across 10 bases. J lost 4 bases, V lost 0 bases, and 5 bases had no gene match. The CDR3 extends over 16 amino acids. CDR1 and CDR2 (germline): SGHRS, YFSETQ. The chain's CDR3 is CASSLALAGSADTQYF. The CDR3 region has the DNA TGCGCCAGCAGCTTGGCACTAGCGGGATCGGCAGATACGCAGTATTTT.

There are a few counts of this clone. The chain uses TRBV5-1 and TRBJ1-4, with a possible D match to TRBD1 (6 bases). The length of the CDR3 is 16 residues. Germline CDR1 reads SGHRS; CDR2 reads YFSETQ. V lost 3 bases, J lost 6 bases, and 18 bases lay in between. This chain's CDR3 is CASSSPVGQQDEKLFF. CDR3 DNA sequence: TGCGCCAGCAGCTCCCCCGTCGGACAGCAGGATGAAAAACTGTTTTTT.

This clone was picked up one time. The chain employs TRBV11-2 and TRBJ2-7, with D perhaps assigned TRBD1 or TRBD2 (5 bases each). CDR3 length equals 14 residues. Trimming shortened V by 5 bases and J by 3 bases, and 14 bases separated the two germline ends. Germline values: CDR1 SGHAT, CDR2 FQNNGV. CDR3 sequence: CASSILGAIYEQYF. The CDR3 DNA follows: TGTGCCAGCAGCATACTCGGGGCCATCTACGAGCAGTACTTC.

This clone came up a few times. The chain uses TRBV7-8 and TRBJ2-7; 7 positions agree with TRBD1. V lost 8 bases to trimming and J lost 5 bases; unmatched junction nucleotides: 15. Germline V lookup: CDR1 SGHVS, CDR2 FQNEAQ. The CDR3 length is 15 residues. CDR3: CASFPQGRGPNEQYF. CDR3 nucleotides: TGTGCCAGCTTTCCTCAGGGTAGGGGGCCCAACGAGCAGTACTTC.

This chain joins TRBV7-2 and TRBJ2-1; 7 positions match TRBD2. With 1 base clipped from V and 4 bases from J, the junction kept 4 bases outside the gene matches. The germline gives CDR1 SGHTA, CDR2 FQGNSA. The CDR3 is made up of 15 amino acids. CDR3 amino acids: CASSLDGLGYNEQFF. As DNA, the CDR3 is TGTGCCAGCAGCTTAGACGGACTAGGATACAATGAGCAGTTCTTC.

The rearrangement links TRBV27 to TRBJ2-3, with 7 bases matching TRBD1. The CDR3 consists of 13 residues. Trimming removed 9 bases from V and 3 bases from J; junction bases left unmatched: 6. Looked up from germline, CDR1 is MNHEY and CDR2 is SMNVEV (reference sequence). CDR3 nucleotides: TGTGCCAGTAAGACAGGGACAACAGATACGCAGTATTTT. Amino acids: CASKTGTTDTQYF.

This clone was counted many times. CDR3 protein: CASSSGTGHTGELFF. In DNA form, the CDR3 reads TGCGCCAGCAGCTCCGGGACAGGGCACACCGGGGAGCTGTTTTTT. This chain connects TRBV4-3 to TRBJ2-2, with 9 nucleotides matching TRBD1. The germline V gene encodes CDR1 LGHNA and CDR2 YSLEER. The J segment lost 3 bases and the V segment lost 5 bases, leaving 4 bases of the junction unmatched. CDR3 length: 15 amino acids.

The genes are TRBV4-2 and TRBJ2-7; 9 nucleotides agree with TRBD2. Looked up from germline, CDR1 is LGHNA and CDR2 is YNFKEQ. The CDR3 runs to 16 residues. J lost 0 bases, V lost 4 bases, and 7 bases had no gene match. The CDR3 region is CASSLRSGRDSYEQYF. As DNA, the CDR3 is TGTGCCAGCAGCCTCCGTAGCGGGAGAGACTCCTACGAGCAGTACTTC.

In this sample, this clone turned up a few times. The chain links TRBV28 to TRBJ1-4, with D perhaps matching TRBD1 (5 bases). The CDR3 runs 14 residues. Trimming stripped 2 bases from V and 1 base from J, with 5 bases between. Germline CDR1 reads MDHEN; CDR2 reads SYDVKM. The CDR3 DNA follows: TGTGCCAGCAGTTTAAGGGGAACTAATGAAAAACTGTTTTTT. Translated: CASSLRGTNEKLFF.